These 30 T cell receptor beta chains came from one sample sequenced in a study of regulatory T cells in long-lasting Graves disease. CDR3-region Arm-PCR and iRepertoire HTBI primers produced the TCR beta libraries. MiXCR was run by TCRdb on the multiplex PCR reads, yielding one entry per CDR3 protein. This sample has 350,000 to 500,000 distinct CDR3 sequences, with 16% found just once. Regarding time point: newly diagnosed GD, antithyroid drugs for less than 3 months. After RNA was extracted from PBMCs, the TCR library was made from it. These data are also associated with another study on T cells in Graves' hyperthyroidism and ophthalmopathy.

The sequencing used peripheral blood mononuclear cells (PBMCs), collected at new diagnosis, from a patient treated with antithyroid drugs. These receptor sequences come from a woman aged 30 to 39 with Graves disease.

V and J are TRBV27 and TRBJ1-5, with D possibly TRBD1 on 5 matching bases. The CDR3 contains 16 residues. The germline CDR1 and CDR2 sequences are MNHEY and SMNVEV (reference sequence). The germline V and J ends were trimmed by 7 bases and 9 bases, with 25 bases remaining between them. The CDR3 DNA is TGTGCCAGCAATTTTACTGTTGGGGGGGAATCGCGGCCCCAGCATTTT. This codes for CASNFTVGGESRPQHF.

The chain carries TRBV7-2 and TRBJ2-1; D may be TRBD2 (6 bases). Germline V gene sequence: CDR1 SGHTA, CDR2 FQGNSA. The ends were cut back, 1 base at V and 2 bases at J, with 12 bases in the middle. The CDR3 loop spans 16 amino acids. CDR3 bases: TGTGCCAGCAGCTTAGTAGCGGCACTTACCTACAATGAGCAGTTCTTC. This codes for CASSLVAALTYNEQFF.

This clonotype appeared a few times. This chain links TRBV4-3 with TRBJ2-1; D assignment may be TRBD1 or TRBD2 (6 bases each). Trimming removed 3 bases at V and 15 bases at J, with 18 bases between. CDR3 length equals 13 residues. Germline V CDR1 and CDR2: LGHNA, YSLEER. CDR3 sequence reads: CASSQASGEDWFF. Here the CDR3 DNA reads TGCGCCAGCAGCCAGGCATCAGGGGAGGACTGGTTCTTC.

The chain links TRBV28 to TRBJ1-2; D not resolved. The V end lost 1 base, the J end lost 9 bases, and 15 bases lay between the germline ends. The germline CDR1 and CDR2 sequences are MDHEN and SYDVKM. This CDR3 has 14 amino acids. Written as DNA, the CDR3 is TGTGCCAGCAGTTTATCGGGGAGGAGCGGAAGCTACACCTTC. Its protein is CASSLSGRSGSYTF.

This clonotype was detected many times. The J gene is TRBJ2-2, the V gene TRBV5-1; the match to TRBD2 covers 9 bases. Germline CDR1 is SGHRS and CDR2 is YFSETQ. The CDR3 is made up of 16 amino acids. V gave up 1 base and J gave up 5 bases; unmatched junction bases: 6. DNA of the CDR3: TGCGCCAGCAGCTTGCCACTAGCGGGCAATACCGGGGAGCTGTTTTTT. It codes for CASSLPLAGNTGELFF. The full variable domain, with the rest looked up from reference TRBV5-1 and TRBJ2-2, is KAGVTQTPRYLIKTRGQQVTLSCSPISGHRSVSWYQQTPGQGLQFLFEYFSETQRNKGNFPGRFSGRQFSNSRSEMNVSTLELGDSALYLCASSLPLAGNTGELFFGEGSRLTVL.

This clonotype appeared many times. V and J are TRBV5-1 and TRBJ2-7; D uncertain. Germline lookup yields CDR1 SGHRS and CDR2 YFSETQ. Trimming pared 0 bases from V and 3 bases from J, leaving 7 bases between. The CDR3 length is 13 residues. CDR3: CASSLGAGYEQYF. The CDR3, as DNA: TGCGCCAGCAGCTTGGGGGCTGGCTACGAGCAGTACTTC.

This chain links TRBV7-3 with TRBJ2-3; 7 positions agree with TRBD1. The V gene's germline CDR1 is SGHTA and CDR2 FQGTGA. The CDR3 runs to 14 residues. V trimming: 5 bases; J trimming: 2 bases; junction bases outside the gene matches: 4. The CDR3 DNA follows: TGTGCCAGCAGCAGGGACAGAATCACAGATACGCAGTATTTT. Its translation is CASSRDRITDTQYF.

This clonotype was seen many times. The chain has TRBV10-2 and TRBJ1-1; D uncertain. The V and J ends lost 7 bases and 6 bases respectively, with 12 bases between them. CDR1 and CDR2 from the germline V gene are WSHSY and SAAADI. The CDR3 is 12 amino acids. CDR3 sequence reads: CASKAGGPEAFF. CDR3 DNA: TGCGCCAGCAAGGCTGGCGGACCTGAAGCTTTCTTT.

J is TRBJ2-3 and V is TRBV20-1; tentatively, D is TRBD2 (5 bases). Germline V gene sequence: CDR1 DFQATT, CDR2 SNEGSKA (reference sequence). The CDR3 runs to 13 residues. Between the trimmed V and J ends, which lost 3 bases and 1 base, there was a span of 8 bases. The chain's CDR3 is CSASGVRTDTQYF. In nucleotides, the CDR3 is TGCAGTGCTAGCGGGGTTCGCACAGATACGCAGTATTTT.

The gene calls are TRBV3-1 and TRBJ2-7; 13 bases map to TRBD2. V was pared by 6 bases and J by 5 bases, with 13 bases of the junction left unmatched. CDR3 length equals 17 residues. The V gene's germline CDR1 is LGHDT and CDR2 YNNKEL (reference sequence). The CDR3, as DNA: TGTGCCAGCAGTCCCACGGGACTAGCGGGACTCAACCACGAGCAGTACTTC. Residues: CASSPTGLAGLNHEQYF.

The chain links TRBV7-2 to TRBJ1-5; D is unclear. Germline values: CDR1 SGHTA, CDR2 FQGNSA. The CDR3 covers 15 residues. Trimming took 2 bases from V and 5 from J, leaving 13 bases between them. The DNA of the CDR3 is TGTGCCAGCAGCTTATTGGCGAATTATGATCAGCCCCAGCATTTT. This translates into CASSLLANYDQPQHF.

This rearrangement joins TRBV19 to TRBJ1-1; D is unresolved. Trimming removed 4 bases at V and 1 base at J, with 13 bases between. The CDR3 is made up of 15 amino acids. Germline V gene data show CDR1 as LNHDA and CDR2 as SQIVND (reference sequence). CDR3 residues: CASSTLNSRNTEAFF. The CDR3 DNA follows: TGTGCCAGTAGTACCCTCAATAGCCGGAACACTGAAGCTTTCTTT.

Many counts were recorded for this clonotype. The chain uses TRBV10-3 and TRBJ1-2; D is unclear. Trimming left V 2 bases short and J 4 bases short, with 17 bases between. Germline lookup yields CDR1 ENHRY and CDR2 SYGVKD. This CDR3 region has 16 residues. CDR3 loop: CAISEGQASSFYGYTF. CDR3 DNA: TGTGCCATCAGTGAGGGGCAGGCGAGCTCCTTCTATGGCTACACCTTC.

This clonotype was observed a handful of times. The chain is built from TRBV7-3 and TRBJ2-1; 12 nucleotides line up with TRBD2. With 4 bases clipped from V and 7 bases from J, the junction kept 17 bases outside the gene matches. In germline, CDR1 is SGHTA, CDR2 FQGTGA. The CDR3 covers 19 residues. CDR3 DNA sequence: TGTGCCAGCAGCTACGCTAGCGGGAGGGCCGGGTCGGTAAGGAATGAGCAGTTCTTC. This sequence encodes CASSYASGRAGSVRNEQFF. Combining the CDR3 with reference TRBV7-3 and TRBJ2-1 gives the whole variable domain GAGVSQTPSNKVTEKGKYVELRCDPISGHTALYWYRQSLGQGPEFLIYFQGTGAADDSGLPNDRFFAVRPEGSVSTLKIQRTERGDSAVYLCASSYASGRAGSVRNEQFFGPGTRLTVL.

This clonotype was seen at least ten times. The rearrangement uses TRBV12-3 or TRBV12-4 and TRBJ1-5, with D possibly being TRBD1 (5 bases). The germline V and J ends were trimmed by 5 bases and 7 bases, with 21 bases remaining between them. The CDR3 totals 16 residues. For the CDR3, the DNA is TGTGCCAGCAGTAACTCGGAGGGGCCCTACGGGCAGCCCCAGCATTTT. It yields the protein CASSNSEGPYGQPQHF.

This clonotype has a count of ten or more. This sequence joins TRBV6-1 and TRBJ1-5; a weak D match, TRBD1 (6 bases). The V gene's germline CDR1 is MNHNS and CDR2 SASEGT. Trimming took 3 bases from V and 7 from J, leaving 10 bases between them. The length of the CDR3 is 13 residues. CDR3 amino acids: CASSDRGLQPQHF. The DNA for the CDR3 is TGTGCCAGCAGTGACAGGGGACTGCAGCCCCAGCATTTT.

The J gene is TRBJ2-2, the V gene TRBV19; D is uncertain. V lost 0 bases and J 6 bases, leaving 17 bases between the germline ends. The CDR3 has 17 amino acids. Germline V lookup: CDR1 LNHDA, CDR2 SQIVND (reference sequence). CDR3 residues: CASSIDLGRPVAGELFF. The CDR3 nucleotides are TGTGCCAGTAGTATAGATCTCGGTCGCCCGGTGGCCGGGGAGCTGTTTTTT.

Ten or more counts support this clonotype. V usage is TRBV10-1 and J usage is TRBJ2-7, with D possibly matching TRBD1 (6 bases). Germline CDR1 is WNHNN and CDR2 is SYGVQD (reference sequence). There are 13 residues in the CDR3. The ends were cut back, 2 bases at V and 7 bases at J, with 12 bases in the middle. CDR3 nucleotide sequence: TGCGCCAGCAGTGAGACAACAGGGTCGGAGCAGTACTTC. Its protein product is CASSETTGSEQYF.

The V and J genes are TRBV28 and TRBJ2-3; D is perhaps TRBD1 (6 bases). Trimming removed 10 bases from V and 2 bases from J, with 19 bases in between. This CDR3 has 15 residues. Germline-derived CDR1 and CDR2 are MDHEN and SYDVKM. As DNA, the CDR3 is TGTGCCACCTCATTACAGGGCAGAAACACAGATACGCAGTATTTT. As protein: CATSLQGRNTDTQYF.

This clonotype showed up just a few times. The V and J genes are TRBV9 and TRBJ2-1; D is perhaps TRBD2 (5 bases). The CDR3 sequence is 14 residues long. The germline gives CDR1 SGDLS, CDR2 YYNGEE. With 3 bases removed from V and 8 bases from J, the gap between germline ends came to 15 bases. CDR3 region: CASSGHGVIDEQFF. The CDR3 region has the DNA TGTGCCAGCAGCGGCCACGGGGTAATCGATGAGCAGTTCTTC.

This clonotype has a count of ten or more. The rearrangement uses TRBV12-3 or TRBV12-4 and TRBJ1-5, with TRBD1 identical over 7 bases. This CDR3 region has 18 residues. The V segment lost 8 bases and the J segment 2 bases; nucleotides outside the gene matches: 18. The chain's CDR3 is CASVSLIGGGSGNQPQHF. DNA of the CDR3: TGTGCCAGCGTTTCACTTATAGGGGGCGGGTCAGGCAATCAGCCCCAGCATTTT.

V usage is TRBV7-9 and J usage is TRBJ1-1, with a possible D match to TRBD1 (5 bases). Germline CDR1 and CDR2: SEHNR and FQNEAQ (reference sequence). Trimming took off 1 base at V and 0 bases at J, with 9 bases between the two ends. The CDR3 length is 15 residues. The CDR3, as DNA: TGTGCCAGCAGCTTAGTACGGGGCGTGAACACTGAAGCTTTCTTT. Residues: CASSLVRGVNTEAFF.

In this sample, this clonotype turned up many times. Germline and junction disagree at one end, which may indicate a read error. The gene calls are TRBV9 and TRBJ2-1; TRBD2 aligns across 7 bases. Germline CDR1 is SGDLS and CDR2 is YYNGEE. CDR3 length equals 15 residues. The CDR3 region has the DNA TGTGCCAGCAGTGTAGCGGGCGGCTCCTACAATGAGCAGTTCTTC. It codes for CASSVAGGSYNEQFF. Using reference TRBV9 and TRBJ2-1 for the parts outside the CDR3, the full variable domain is DSGVTQTPKHLITATGQRVTLRCSPRSGDLSVYWYQQSLDQGLQFLIQYYNGEERAKGNILERFSAQQFPDLHSELNLSSLELGDSALYFCASSVAGGSYNEQFFGPGTRLTVL.

This clonotype was observed a handful of times. V is TRBV30 and J is TRBJ2-1; TRBD2 agrees at 8 bases. The germline V gene has CDR1 GTSNPN and CDR2 SVGIG (reference sequence). The CDR3 has 14 amino acids. V lost 0 bases, J lost 7 bases, and 5 bases stayed unmatched. Written as DNA, the CDR3 is TGTGCCTGGAGTGTAATTAGCGGGATGAATGAGCAGTTCTTC. This gives the protein CAWSVISGMNEQFF.

The rearrangement links TRBV6-2 or TRBV6-3 to TRBJ1-5, with TRBD1 identical over 8 bases. The CDR3 covers 16 residues. CDR1 is MNHEY and CDR2 is SVGEGT in the germline V gene. The J segment lost 4 bases and the V segment lost 5 bases, leaving 10 bases of the junction unmatched. CDR3 DNA: TGTGCCAGCAGTGAAGGGGCAGGGGGCCCGAATCAGCCCCAGCATTTT. Amino acids: CASSEGAGGPNQPQHF.

This clonotype was picked up many times. V gene TRBV6-1 combines with J gene TRBJ2-7, with 7 positions matching TRBD2. CDR1 MNHNS and CDR2 SASEGT come from the germline V gene. The trim removed 10 bases at V and 4 bases at J, leaving 10 bases unmatched. The CDR3 covers 13 residues. The CDR3 is CAIWGSSGYEQYF. The CDR3 bases are TGTGCCATCTGGGGATCTAGCGGATACGAGCAGTACTTC.

There are a few counts of this clonotype. One base away lies a much larger clone, so this may be a sequencing read error. The V call is TRBV18, the J call TRBJ2-4; the D gene is possibly TRBD2 (6 bases). The germline CDR1 and CDR2 sequences are KGHSH and LQKENI. The CDR3 sequence is 17 residues long. The V gene lost 2 bases and the J gene lost 3 bases, with 17 bases spanning the gap. The CDR3 reads CASSPMGLFVGKNIQYF. In DNA, the CDR3 is TGTGCCAGCTCACCAATGGGACTTTTCGTCGGCAAAAACATTCAGTACTTC.

The chain couples TRBV11-2 to TRBJ2-7; 8 nucleotides match TRBD1. The CDR3 consists of 14 residues. The V and J ends lost 8 bases and 1 base, in that order; junction bases with no gene match: 7. The germline gives CDR1 SGHAT, CDR2 FQNNGV. DNA for the CDR3: TGTGCCAGCTCCGGGACAGGCAGTTCCTACGAGCAGTACTTC. Translated: CASSGTGSSYEQYF. Variable domain in full (rest from reference TRBV11-2 and TRBJ2-7): EAGVAQSPRYKIIEKRQSVAFWCNPISGHATLYWYQQILGQGPKLLIQFQNNGVVDDSQLPKDRFSAERLKGVDSTLKIQPAKLEDSAVYLCASSGTGSSYEQYFGPGTRLTVT.

This clonotype appeared a few times. The J gene is TRBJ2-4, the V gene TRBV4-3; D may correspond to TRBD1 or TRBD2 (5 bases each). Germline lookup yields CDR1 LGHNA and CDR2 YSLEER. V shed 1 base and J shed 4 bases, with 11 bases lying between them. This CDR3 has 15 residues. The CDR3 DNA sequence: TGCGCCAGCAGCCAAGCCGGGGACGGGAAAAACATTCAGTACTTC. Its translation is CASSQAGDGKNIQYF.

V is TRBV7-8 and J is TRBJ2-1; TRBD2 agrees at 9 bases. J was trimmed by 0 bases and V by 0 bases; bases with no gene match: 9. This CDR3 region has 19 residues. The germline V gene has CDR1 SGHVS and CDR2 FQNEAQ. The DNA of the CDR3 is TGTGCCAGCAGCTTAGCGAGCGGGAGGCCCAAGAGCTCCTACAATGAGCAGTTCTTC. Its protein product is CASSLASGRPKSSYNEQFF.